These T cell receptor beta chains were read from a single sample in a study of T cell responses to AZD1222 COVID-19 vaccine. Produced via immunoSEQ multiplex PCR; TCRdb's table is partial and in-frame only. The sample carries approximately 150,000 clones, about 92% recorded once. The starting material was peripheral blood, obtained on day 0 of AZD1222 vaccination. Source of these receptors: an adult in good health. Both conserved end residues are part of each CDR3. The D gene is left open where the match is weak.

J gene	V gene	D gene	CDR3 DNA	CDR3 protein
TRBJ1-5	TRBV11-2	TRBD1	TGTGCCAGCCAGGACAGGGTGGGTCAGCCCCAGCATTTT	CASQDRVGQPQHF
TRBJ2-7	TRBV2	TRBD1	TGTGCCAGCACGAGACAGGGGGCTTTTTCCTCCTACGAGCAGTACTTC	CASTRQGAFSSYEQYF
TRBJ2-7	TRBV4-3	-	TGCGCCAGCAGCCAAGGGGCCTACGAGCAGTACTTC	CASSQGAYEQYF
TRBJ2-7	TRBV6-2/TRBV6-3	-	TGTGCCAGCAGTTGGGGGCCAGAGCAGTACTTC	CASSWGPEQYF
TRBJ2-7	TRBV6-5	TRBD1	TGTGCCAGCAGTTACTCGCGGGACAGGGGACACGAGCAGTACTTC	CASSYSRDRGHEQYF
TRBJ2-7	TRBV14	-	TGTGCCAGCAGCCAAGAGGAGGTCAACGAGCAGTACTTC	CASSQEEVNEQYF
TRBJ1-1	TRBV5-1	-	TGCGCCAGCAGCAGAGAAGGGACGGTCTTAAACACTGAAGCTTTCTTT	CASSREGTVLNTEAFF
TRBJ1-5	TRBV6-1	-	TGTGCCAGCAGTGACGCCATTTCGGGCAATCAGCCCCAGCATTTT	CASSDAISGNQPQHF
TRBJ2-5	TRBV21-1	-	TGTGCCAGCAGCTTGAGGGGCGGACCTTACCAAGAGACCCAGTACTTC	CASSLRGGPYQETQYF
TRBJ2-5	TRBV9	-	TGTGCCAGCAGCGTACCCAAGCTTTCGCGAGAGACCCAGTACTTC	CASSVPKLSRETQYF
TRBJ2-7	TRBV6-5	TRBD2	TGTGCCAGCAGTTACCGAACTAGCGGGGGGGCTAGCGAGCAGTACTTC	CASSYRTSGGASEQYF
TRBJ1-1	TRBV5-4	-	TGTGCCAGCAGCTTGGCCGGCGCAGATGAAGCTTTCTTT	CASSLAGADEAFF
TRBJ2-7	TRBV3-1/TRBV3-2	-	TGTGCCAGCAGCCAAGGGCGGAGCGAGCAGTACTTC	CASSQGRSEQYF
TRBJ1-1	TRBV7-9	-	TGTGCCAGCAGCTTAGGGGCAGGGGCGGGTGAAGCTTTCTTT	CASSLGAGAGEAFF
TRBJ1-5	TRBV19	-	TGTGCCAGTAGCCGGGACACCGGAGGACAGCCCCAGCATTTT	CASSRDTGGQPQHF
TRBJ2-5	TRBV3-1/TRBV3-2	TRBD2	TGTGCCAGCAGCCAAGGCACGGGAGGGGTATTGGAGACCCAGTACTTC	CASSQGTGGVLETQYF
TRBJ2-1	TRBV19	TRBD2	TGTGCCAGTAGTAAAAGCGGGAGCCATGAGAAGTTCTTC	CASSKSGSHEKFF
TRBJ2-7	TRBV7-6	TRBD1	TGTGCCAGCAGCCAGGCCGGGACAGGGGGCTACGAGCAGTACTTC	CASSQAGTGGYEQYF
TRBJ1-1	TRBV5-1	-	TGCGCCAGCAGCTTGGATGGGGGAAGTCTGTACACTGAAGCTTTCTTT	CASSLDGGSLYTEAFF
TRBJ1-4	TRBV2	-	TGTGCCAGCAGTCTAACATTCCCTGGGGAAAAACTGTTTTTT	CASSLTFPGEKLFF
TRBJ1-2	TRBV4-1	TRBD1	TGCGCCAGCAGCCAGAAGGCCGACAGGGAATCTTATGGCTACACCTTC	CASSQKADRESYGYTF
TRBJ1-2	TRBV10-3	-	TGTGCCATCAGTGACGGGGCGGGCTATGGCTACACCTTC	CAISDGAGYGYTF
TRBJ2-5	TRBV4-1	TRBD2	TGCGCCAGCAGCGCCGCCGAGCTAGCGGCGGAGACCCAGTACTTC	CASSAAELAAETQYF
TRBJ2-7	TRBV6-1	-	TGTGCCAGCAGTGAAGCGCGTATGGGAGGGCAGTACTTC	CASSEARMGGQYF
TRBJ1-2	TRBV5-1	TRBD1	TGCGCCAGCAGCTTGGAGGGGACAGCGACGGGTGGCTACACCTTC	CASSLEGTATGGYTF
TRBJ2-5	TRBV6-1	-	TGTGCCAGCAGTGAAGAGCTGCCAGGGGCGTACCAAGAGACCCAGTACTTC	CASSEELPGAYQETQYF
TRBJ1-2	TRBV2	-	TGTGCCAGCAGCGACGAAGGAGACTATGGCTACACCTTC	CASSDEGDYGYTF
TRBJ1-3	TRBV7-2	-	TGTGCCAGCAGCTTCGTATCGGGACAATCATTCTCTGGAAACACCATATATTTT	CASSFVSGQSFSGNTIYF
TRBJ2-3	TRBV7-9	TRBD1	TGTGCCAGCAGCCCGGGACAGGGGGAGACCACAGATACGCAGTATTTT	CASSPGQGETTDTQYF
TRBJ1-3	TRBV10-2	-	TGCGCCAGCTCCCCTGGAAACACCATATATTTT	CASSPGNTIYF
TRBJ2-2	TRBV18	-	TGTGCCAGCTCTAAAACCGGGACCCATCGTGTGGAGCTGTTTTTT	CASSKTGTHRVELFF
TRBJ1-1	TRBV7-9	-	TGTGCCAGCAGCTCACCCCGGGATCTGAACACTGAAGCTTTCTTT	CASSSPRDLNTEAFF
TRBJ2-1	TRBV4-1	TRBD1	TGCGCCAGCAGCCAAGGGGTAGGGACAGCGAGGGTCAATGAGCAGTTCTTC	CASSQGVGTARVNEQFF
TRBJ1-2	TRBV14	-	TGTGCCAGCAGCCAATACCAAAACTATGGCTACACCTTC	CASSQYQNYGYTF
TRBJ1-2	TRBV4-3	-	TGCGCCAGCAGCCAAGATCCGCGACGGACAACGGGCTACACCTTC	CASSQDPRRTTGYTF
TRBJ2-2	TRBV28	-	TGTGCCAGCTCCCGGGCGGGACACAGCACCGGGGAGCTGTTTTTT	CASSRAGHSTGELFF
TRBJ2-1	TRBV30	-	TGTGCCTGGAGTGTATTCGCCGGATATGAGCAGTTCTTC	CAWSVFAGYEQFF
TRBJ2-5	TRBV7-2	TRBD2	TGTGCCAGCAGCTTGAGCGGGAGCCACCAAGAGACCCAGTACTTC	CASSLSGSHQETQYF
TRBJ1-1	TRBV27	-	TGTGCCAGCAGTCCCCCCGGGTGGCAGGGCTACACTGAAGCTTTCTTT	CASSPPGWQGYTEAFF
TRBJ2-7	TRBV5-4	-	TGTGCCAGCAGCCCGCCTAAGGACCCACCTGAGCAGTACTTC	CASSPPKDPPEQYF
TRBJ1-6	TRBV6-5	-	TGTGCCAGCAGCGGCGCAGGGAATCCTTCACCCCTCCACTTT	CASSGAGNPSPLHF